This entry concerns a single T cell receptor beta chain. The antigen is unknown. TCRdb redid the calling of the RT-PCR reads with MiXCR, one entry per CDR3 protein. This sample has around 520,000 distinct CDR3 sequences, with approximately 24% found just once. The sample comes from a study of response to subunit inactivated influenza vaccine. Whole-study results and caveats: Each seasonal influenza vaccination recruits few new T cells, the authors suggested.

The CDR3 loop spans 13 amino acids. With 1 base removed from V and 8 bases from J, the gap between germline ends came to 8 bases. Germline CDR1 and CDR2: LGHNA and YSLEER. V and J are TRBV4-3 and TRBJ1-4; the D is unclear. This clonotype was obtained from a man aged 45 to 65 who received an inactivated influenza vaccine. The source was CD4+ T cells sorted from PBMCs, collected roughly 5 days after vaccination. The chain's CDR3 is CASSQALGEKLFF. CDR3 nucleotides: TGCGCCAGCAGCCAAGCGTTGGGAGAAAAACTGTTTTTT.